This T cell receptor beta chain stems from a study of blood T cell repertoires in COVID-19. Assay used: immunoSEQ multiplex PCR; TCRdb lists only in-frame clones, some missing. The table has roughly 130,000 clones, about 86% seen once; the top ten hold about 10%. Symptom resolution, clearance, or two negative PCRs marked the recovered donors of Cohort 3. The clonotype was recovered from a man aged 50 to 59 who had recovered from COVID-19. The sequencing input was PBMCs or T cells enriched from blood (not recorded which).

The CDR3 protein is CASSDGAGGPHEQFF. The CDR3 coding sequence is TGTGCCAGCAGTGACGGGGCGGGGGGGCCGCATGAGCAGTTCTTC. The chain employs TRBV6-1 and TRBJ2-1, with TRBD2 identical over 9 bases. There are 15 residues in the CDR3. Trimming removed 3 bases from V and 8 bases from J; junction bases left unmatched: 8. The germline CDR1 and CDR2 sequences are MNHNS and SASEGT.